This T cell receptor beta chain was captured by sequencing in a study of long-term antiretroviral therapy in people with HIV. Survey-level resolution applied to immunoSEQ assay v3.0. Only in-frame clones appear in the TCRdb table, and some are missing; sequencing was by immunoSEQ multiplex PCR. Of roughly 7,200 clones detected, approximately 76% appear once; the ten largest clones hold about 30%. The CDR3 contains 15 residues. V dropped 2 bases and J dropped 0 bases, with 10 bases sitting between them. Germline lookup yields CDR1 KGHSH and CDR2 LQKENI. The sample in question was unsorted PBMCs, obtained 0.2 years after starting antiretroviral therapy. This sequence was found in a man in his forties or fifties with HIV. The chain is built from TRBV18 and TRBJ1-2; no definite D call. This chain's CDR3 is CASSPEQSPNYGYTF. Here the CDR3 DNA reads TGTGCCAGCTCACCAGAACAGTCCCCTAACTATGGCTACACCTTC.